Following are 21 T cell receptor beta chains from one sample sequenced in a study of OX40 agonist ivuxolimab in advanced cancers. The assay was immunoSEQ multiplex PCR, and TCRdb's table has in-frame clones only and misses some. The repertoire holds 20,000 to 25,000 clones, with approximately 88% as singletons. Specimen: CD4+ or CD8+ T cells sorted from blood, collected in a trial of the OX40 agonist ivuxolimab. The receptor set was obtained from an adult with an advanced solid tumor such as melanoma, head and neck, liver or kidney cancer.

CDR3 amino acids: CASSFAGTGTYEQYF. The CDR3 DNA is TGTGCCAGCAGCTTTGCAGGGACAGGGACCTACGAGCAGTACTTC. The chain combines TRBV13 with TRBJ2-7, with 9 nucleotides matching TRBD1. The germline gives CDR1 PRHDT, CDR2 FYEKMQ (reference sequence). This CDR3 is 15 amino acids long. With 3 bases clipped from V and 2 bases from J, the junction kept 5 bases outside the gene matches.

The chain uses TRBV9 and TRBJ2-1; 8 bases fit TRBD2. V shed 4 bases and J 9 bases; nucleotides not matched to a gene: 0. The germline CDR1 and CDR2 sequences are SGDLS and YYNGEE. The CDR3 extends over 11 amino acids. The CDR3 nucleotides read TGTGCCAGCAGCCTAGCGGGTGAGCAGTTCTTC. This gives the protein CASSLAGEQFF.

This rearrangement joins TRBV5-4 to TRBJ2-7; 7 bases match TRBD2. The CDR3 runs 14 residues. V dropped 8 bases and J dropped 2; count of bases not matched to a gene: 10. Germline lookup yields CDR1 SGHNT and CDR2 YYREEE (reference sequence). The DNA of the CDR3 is TGTGCCAGTCCCGGGGGGACGGGCACCTACGAGCAGTACTTC. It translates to CASPGGTGTYEQYF.

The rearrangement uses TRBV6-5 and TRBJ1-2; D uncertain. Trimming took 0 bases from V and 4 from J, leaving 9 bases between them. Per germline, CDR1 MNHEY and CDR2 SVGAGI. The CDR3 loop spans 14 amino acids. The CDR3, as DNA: TGTGCCAGCAGTTACTCCCCGGGGTCCTATGGCTACACCTTC. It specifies CASSYSPGSYGYTF.

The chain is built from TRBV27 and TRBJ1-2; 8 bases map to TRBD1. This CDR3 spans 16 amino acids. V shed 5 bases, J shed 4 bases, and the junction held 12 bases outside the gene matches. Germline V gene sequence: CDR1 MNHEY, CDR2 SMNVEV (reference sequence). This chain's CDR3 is CASSTRSGTGGYGYTF. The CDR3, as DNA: TGTGCCAGCAGTACAAGGTCCGGGACAGGAGGCTATGGCTACACCTTC.

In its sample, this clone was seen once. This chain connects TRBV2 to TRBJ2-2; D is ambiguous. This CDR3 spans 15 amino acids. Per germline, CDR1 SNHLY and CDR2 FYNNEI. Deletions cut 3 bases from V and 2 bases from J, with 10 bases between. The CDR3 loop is CASSEWSENTGELFF. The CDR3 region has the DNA TGTGCCAGCAGTGAGTGGTCAGAAAACACCGGGGAGCTGTTTTTT. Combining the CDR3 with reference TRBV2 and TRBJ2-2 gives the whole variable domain EPEVTQTPSHQVTQMGQEVILRCVPISNHLYFYWYRQILGQKVEFLVSFYNNEISEKSEIFDDQFSVERPDGSNFTLKIRSTKLEDSAMYFCASSEWSENTGELFFGEGSRLTVL.

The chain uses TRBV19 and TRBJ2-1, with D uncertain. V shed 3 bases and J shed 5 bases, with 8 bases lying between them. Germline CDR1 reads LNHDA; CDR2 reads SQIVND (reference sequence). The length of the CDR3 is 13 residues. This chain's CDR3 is CASSIVQDNEQFF. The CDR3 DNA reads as TGTGCCAGTAGTATCGTACAAGACAATGAGCAGTTCTTC.

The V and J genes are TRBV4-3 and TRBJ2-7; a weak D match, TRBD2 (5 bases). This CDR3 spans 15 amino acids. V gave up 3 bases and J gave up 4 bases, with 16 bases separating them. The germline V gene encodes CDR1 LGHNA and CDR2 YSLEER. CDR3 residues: CASSHADSAEYEQYF. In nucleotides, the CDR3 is TGCGCCAGCAGCCACGCGGACTCTGCTGAATACGAGCAGTACTTC.

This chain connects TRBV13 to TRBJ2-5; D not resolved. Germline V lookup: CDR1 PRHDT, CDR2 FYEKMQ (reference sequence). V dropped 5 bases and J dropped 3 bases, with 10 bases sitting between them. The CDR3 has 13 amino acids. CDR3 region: CASSQLVEETQYF. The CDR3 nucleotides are TGTGCCAGCAGCCAACTTGTGGAAGAGACCCAGTACTTC.

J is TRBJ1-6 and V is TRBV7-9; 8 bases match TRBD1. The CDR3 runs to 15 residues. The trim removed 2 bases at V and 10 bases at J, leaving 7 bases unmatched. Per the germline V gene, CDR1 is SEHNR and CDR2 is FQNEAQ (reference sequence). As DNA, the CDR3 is TGTGCCAGCAGCTTATCGACAGGGGTGCGATCACCCCTCCACTTT. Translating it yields CASSLSTGVRSPLHF.

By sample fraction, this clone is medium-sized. The CDR3 DNA is TGCGCCAGCAGTGAAGGGACTAGCGGGTACAATGAGCAGTTCTTC. This gives the protein CASSEGTSGYNEQFF. This chain joins TRBV10-2 and TRBJ2-1; 12 positions agree with TRBD2. The V gene end was trimmed by 3 bases and the J gene end by 4 bases; junction bases not matched to a gene: 1. Germline CDR1 reads WSHSY; CDR2 reads SAAADI. The CDR3 covers 15 residues.

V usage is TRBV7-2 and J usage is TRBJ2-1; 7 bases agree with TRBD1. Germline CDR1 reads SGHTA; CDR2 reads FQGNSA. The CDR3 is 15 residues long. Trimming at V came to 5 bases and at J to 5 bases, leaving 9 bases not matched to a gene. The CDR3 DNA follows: TGTGCCAGCAGCCCGGGCAGGGGGTCAAACAATGAGCAGTTCTTC. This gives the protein CASSPGRGSNNEQFF.

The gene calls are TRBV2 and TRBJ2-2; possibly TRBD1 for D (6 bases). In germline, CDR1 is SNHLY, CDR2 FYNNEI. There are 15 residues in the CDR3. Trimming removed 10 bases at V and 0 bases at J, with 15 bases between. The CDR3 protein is CATTTRTANTGELFF. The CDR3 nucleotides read TGTGCCACCACGACGAGGACAGCGAACACCGGGGAGCTGTTTTTT.

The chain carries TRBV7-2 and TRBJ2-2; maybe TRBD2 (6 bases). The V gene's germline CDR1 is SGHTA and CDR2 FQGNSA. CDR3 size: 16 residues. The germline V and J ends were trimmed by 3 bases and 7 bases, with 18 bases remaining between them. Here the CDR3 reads CASSFQGRWGDGELFF. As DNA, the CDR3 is TGTGCCAGCAGCTTTCAGGGCCGATGGGGGGACGGGGAGCTGTTTTTT.

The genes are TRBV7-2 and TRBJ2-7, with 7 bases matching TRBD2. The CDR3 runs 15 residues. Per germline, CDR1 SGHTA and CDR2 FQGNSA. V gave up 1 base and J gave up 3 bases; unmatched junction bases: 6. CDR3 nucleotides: TGTGCCAGCAGCTTAGAGGCGGGGGACCTCTACGAGCAGTACTTC. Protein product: CASSLEAGDLYEQYF.

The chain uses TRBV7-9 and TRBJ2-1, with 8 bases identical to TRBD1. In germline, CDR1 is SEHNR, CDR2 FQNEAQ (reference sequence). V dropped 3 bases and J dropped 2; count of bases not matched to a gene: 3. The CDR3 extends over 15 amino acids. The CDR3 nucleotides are TGTGCCAGCAGCTTCACAGGGGGGCCCTACAATGAGCAGTTCTTC. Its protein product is CASSFTGGPYNEQFF. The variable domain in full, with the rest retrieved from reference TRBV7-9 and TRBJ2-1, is DTGVSQNPRHKITKRGQNVTFRCDPISEHNRLYWYRQTLGQGPEFLTYFQNEAQLEKSRLLSDRFSAERPKGSFSTLEIQRTEQGDSAMYLCASSFTGGPYNEQFFGPGTRLTVL.

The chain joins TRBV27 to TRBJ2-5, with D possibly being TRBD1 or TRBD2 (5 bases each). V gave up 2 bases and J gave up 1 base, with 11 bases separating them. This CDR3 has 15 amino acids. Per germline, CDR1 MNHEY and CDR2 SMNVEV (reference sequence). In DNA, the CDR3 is TGTGCCAGCAGTTTAACCGAGGGGTCCCAAGAGACCCAGTACTTC. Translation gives CASSLTEGSQETQYF.

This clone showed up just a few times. The CDR3 DNA follows: TGTGCCAGCACTAGCGGGAATTACACAGATACGCAGTATTTT. This codes for CASTSGNYTDTQYF. This chain joins TRBV2 and TRBJ2-3; 9 positions agree with TRBD2. Germline CDR1 reads SNHLY; CDR2 reads FYNNEI. J lost 2 bases, V lost 7 bases, and 4 bases had no gene match. The CDR3 covers 14 residues.

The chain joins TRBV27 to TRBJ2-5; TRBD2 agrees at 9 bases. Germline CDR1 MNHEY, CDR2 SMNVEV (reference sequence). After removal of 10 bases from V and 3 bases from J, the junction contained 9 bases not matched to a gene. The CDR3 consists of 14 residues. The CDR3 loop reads CATALTSGKETQYF. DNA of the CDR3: TGTGCCACCGCCCTGACTAGCGGAAAAGAGACCCAGTACTTC.

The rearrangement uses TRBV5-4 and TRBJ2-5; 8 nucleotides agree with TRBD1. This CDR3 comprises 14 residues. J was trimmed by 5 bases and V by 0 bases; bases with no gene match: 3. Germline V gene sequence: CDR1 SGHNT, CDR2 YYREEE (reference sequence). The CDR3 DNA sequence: TGTGCCAGCAGCTTGGGCAGGGGGCTGGAGACCCAGTACTTC. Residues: CASSLGRGLETQYF.

The CDR3 sequence: CASSMTGTNEKLFF. The CDR3 DNA is TGTGCCAGCAGTATGACAGGGACTAATGAAAAACTGTTTTTT. The V and J genes are TRBV27 and TRBJ1-4; 7 nucleotides line up with TRBD1. The V gene end was trimmed by 5 bases and the J gene end by 2 bases; junction bases not matched to a gene: 2. Looked up from germline, CDR1 is MNHEY and CDR2 is SMNVEV (reference sequence). CDR3 length: 14 residues.